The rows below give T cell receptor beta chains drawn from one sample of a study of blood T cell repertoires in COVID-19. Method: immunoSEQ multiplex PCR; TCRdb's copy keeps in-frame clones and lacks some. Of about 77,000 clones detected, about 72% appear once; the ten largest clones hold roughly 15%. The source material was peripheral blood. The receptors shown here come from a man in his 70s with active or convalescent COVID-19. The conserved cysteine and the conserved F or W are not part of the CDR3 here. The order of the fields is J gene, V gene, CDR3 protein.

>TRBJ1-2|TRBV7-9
ASSSGAGAGGLYGYT
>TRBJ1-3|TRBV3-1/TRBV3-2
ASSQDHSGNTIY
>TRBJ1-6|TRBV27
ASRQQGNVNSPLH
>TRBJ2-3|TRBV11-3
ASSLGPPDTQY
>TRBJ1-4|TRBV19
ASSRSGSDEKLF
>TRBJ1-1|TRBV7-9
ASSTGGFTEAF
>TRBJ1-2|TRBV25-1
ATHGSGSNYGYT
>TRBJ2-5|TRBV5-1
ASLGQGQTQY
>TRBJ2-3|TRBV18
ASSLKGPGQGLSDTQY
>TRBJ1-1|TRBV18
ASSPTGTAHTEAF
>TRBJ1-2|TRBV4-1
ASSQDGSGGGYT
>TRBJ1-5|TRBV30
AWSVGGGSHQPQH
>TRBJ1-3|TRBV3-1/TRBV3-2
ASSLGLASGNTIY
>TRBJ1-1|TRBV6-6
ASSYENTEAF
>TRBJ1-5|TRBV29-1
SVAGVDQPQH
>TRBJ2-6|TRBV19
ASRKGYEAGANVLT
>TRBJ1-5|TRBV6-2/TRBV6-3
ASSYVDQPQH
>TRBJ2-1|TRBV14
ASSQGGPDYNEQF
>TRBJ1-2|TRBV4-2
ASSQEGDRSYGYT
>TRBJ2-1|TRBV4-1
ASSQGRGGVNEQF
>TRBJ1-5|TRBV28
ASSLGAKTQH
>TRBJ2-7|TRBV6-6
ASSREPGQGYEQY
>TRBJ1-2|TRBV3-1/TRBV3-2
ASSLLTGPNYGYT
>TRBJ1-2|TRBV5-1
ASSLKQSEAQFYGYT
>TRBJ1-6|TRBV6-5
ASTAGTPWNSPLH
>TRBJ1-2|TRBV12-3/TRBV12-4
ASSNYRVHYT
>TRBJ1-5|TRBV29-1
SVARGNNQPQH
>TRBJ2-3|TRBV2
AGNRDRGDTQY
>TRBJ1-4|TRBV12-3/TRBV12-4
ASSPGEKLF
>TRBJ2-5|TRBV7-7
ASSLGGQETQY
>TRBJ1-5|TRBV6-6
ASSSGVNQPQH
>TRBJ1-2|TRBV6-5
ASRANRGGADGYT
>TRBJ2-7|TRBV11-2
ASSPEDGEQY
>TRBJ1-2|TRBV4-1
ASSQELKANYGYT
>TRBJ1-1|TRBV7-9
ASSSRRTDTMNTEAF
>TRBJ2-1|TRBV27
ASSERGDYNEQF
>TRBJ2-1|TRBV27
ASIKAGGQHNEQF
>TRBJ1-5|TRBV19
ASSNKQGSNQPQH
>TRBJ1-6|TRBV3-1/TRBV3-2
ASSQGQGPNSPLH
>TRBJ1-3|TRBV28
ASSPLGRGSTGNTIY
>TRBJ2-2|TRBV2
ASSDQGRAGELF
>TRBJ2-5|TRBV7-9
ASSFSSGGQETQY
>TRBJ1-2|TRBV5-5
ASSPQGDTDYGYT
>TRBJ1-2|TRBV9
ASSVGHNNYGYT
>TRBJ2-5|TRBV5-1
ASSLGAGRQETQY
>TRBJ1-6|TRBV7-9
ASSRDSENSPLH
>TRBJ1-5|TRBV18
ASSRTGGMGNQPQH
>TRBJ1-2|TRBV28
ASNPLEVYGYT
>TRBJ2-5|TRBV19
ASMETSGGRETQY
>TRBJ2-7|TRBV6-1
ASSDTAYEQY
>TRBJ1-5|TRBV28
ASSAFMDNGNQPQH
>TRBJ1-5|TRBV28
ASSSPAGTSNQPQH
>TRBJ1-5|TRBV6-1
ASSKDRVGQPQH
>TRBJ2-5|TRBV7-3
ASSAGGAGEETQY
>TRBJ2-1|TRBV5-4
ASSFYGKGQTYNEQF
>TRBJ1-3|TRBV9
ASSVGSSGSFSGNTIY
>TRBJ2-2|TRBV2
ASRGLAGGNTGELF